Listed below are T cell receptor beta chains from one sample, sequenced in a study of T-cell memory formation after mild COVID-19. TCRdb reprocessed the 5' RACE reads with MiXCR, giving one entry per CDR3 protein. This table has 150,000 or so distinct CDR3 sequences, about 23% appearing once. Material for sequencing was PBMCs or a T cell subset sorted from them (not recorded which). The receptor source for this set is an adult woman who had mild COVID-19 (a few samples of this study predate the infection). Cell type and time point are not known. The CDR3 runs from the conserved cysteine through the conserved F or W. D genes are given only for firm matches. Clone size is stated in some rows and not others, as once, few, many or a class when expanded.

j_call d_call v_call clone_size cdr3_nt cdr3_aa
TRBJ2-3 - TRBV5-1 - TGCGCCAGCAGCCCCACGGACGATACGCAGTATTTT CASSPTDDTQYF
TRBJ2-7 - TRBV4-2 - TGTGCCAGCAGCCAAGAATCGATCTACGAGCAGTACTTC CASSQESIYEQYF
TRBJ1-2 - TRBV7-6 - TGTGCCAGCAGCTCCGGTGGACAGAGAGACCTCCATGGCTACACCTTC CASSSGGQRDLHGYTF
TRBJ2-1 - TRBV5-1 once TGCGCCAGCAGCTTGGACGGGAACCTTGGCAATGAGCAGTTCTTC CASSLDGNLGNEQFF
TRBJ2-2 TRBD2 TRBV29-1 - TGCAGCGCCTGGGGTAGCGGGAGATTTGGCGGGGAGCTGTTTTTT CSAWGSGRFGGELFF
TRBJ1-6 - TRBV9 once TGTGCCAGCAGCGTAGAGCCGGGGGAGCCCTATAATTCACCCCTCCACTTT CASSVEPGEPYNSPLHF
TRBJ1-1 - TRBV29-1 - TGCAGCGTTGAACAGGGGTTGAACACTGAAGCTTTCTTT CSVEQGLNTEAFF
TRBJ2-2 - TRBV20-1 - TGCAGTGCTAGAATCCATCGTAGAAGTACCGGGGAGCTGTTTTTT CSARIHRRSTGELFF
TRBJ2-2 TRBD2 TRBV27 - TGTGCCAGCAGTCCTCCGTCGGGGGGTGGTCCCGGGGAGCTGTTTTTT CASSPPSGGGPGELFF
TRBJ2-7 - TRBV6-1 - TGTGCCAGCAGTGAAGAGGCAGGGAATACCTACGAGCAGTACTTC CASSEEAGNTYEQYF
TRBJ1-4 - TRBV9 - TGTGCCAGCAGCGTTGCGAGCGGGGATAATGAAAAACTGTTTTTT CASSVASGDNEKLFF
TRBJ1-1 - TRBV5-4 few TGTGCCAGCAGCCCCGTACCAGGAACAAGCACTGAAGCTTTCTTT CASSPVPGTSTEAFF